A single sample gave rise to the 17 T cell receptor beta chains below, sequenced in a study of regulatory T cells in long-lasting Graves disease. Described time point: newly diagnosed GD, antithyroid drugs for less than 3 months. PBMCs provided the RNA from which the TCR library was made. Arm-PCR with iRepertoire HTBI primers amplified the CDR3 regions for these TCR beta libraries. TCRdb passed the multiplex PCR reads through MiXCR, listing each CDR3 protein once. The table has hundreds of thousands of distinct CDR3 sequences, 15% seen once. The sample was peripheral blood mononuclear cells (PBMCs), taken at new diagnosis, from a patient treated with antithyroid drugs. These receptors originate from a female donor with Graves disease.

CDR3 nucleotide sequence: TGTGCCACCAGTGACCCGTCAGACAGGGAAAATGCTGGCTACACCTTC. It translates to CATSDPSDRENAGYTF. J is TRBJ1-2 and V is TRBV24-1, with TRBD1 identical over 7 bases. V lost 4 bases to trimming and J lost 7 bases; unmatched junction nucleotides: 14. Germline V gives CDR1 KGHDR, CDR2 SFDVKD. This CDR3 region has 16 residues.

This clonotype was seen a single time. This chain joins TRBV4-2 and TRBJ2-7, with TRBD2 matching 14 bases. V lost 0 bases and J lost 8; bases outside the gene matches: 3. The CDR3 extends over 15 amino acids. Per germline, CDR1 LGHNA and CDR2 YNFKEQ. The CDR3 sequence: CASSQEGTSGGQQYF. The CDR3, as DNA: TGTGCCAGCAGCCAAGAAGGGACTAGCGGGGGTCAGCAGTACTTC.

This clonotype was seen at least ten times. The rearrangement uses TRBV9 and TRBJ1-4; no firm D call. Deletions cut 6 bases from V and 4 bases from J, with 13 bases between. The V gene's germline CDR1 is SGDLS and CDR2 YYNGEE. The CDR3 is 14 residues long. CDR3 nucleotide sequence: TGTGCCAGCACTAATTCCAACAGTAATGAAAAACTGTTTTTT. Protein: CASTNSNSNEKLFF. Full variable domain (remainder filled in from reference TRBV9 and TRBJ1-4): DSGVTQTPKHLITATGQRVTLRCSPRSGDLSVYWYQQSLDQGLQFLIQYYNGEERAKGNILERFSAQQFPDLHSELNLSSLELGDSALYFCASTNSNSNEKLFFGSGTQLSVL.

In this sample, this clonotype turned up many times. The chain uses TRBV18 and TRBJ2-3; possible D gene TRBD2, 6 bases. The V end was cut by 3 bases, the J end by 2 bases, with 9 bases between. The CDR3 loop spans 14 amino acids. The germline gives CDR1 KGHSH, CDR2 LQKENI. In DNA, the CDR3 is TGTGCCAGCTCACCCTGGGACTCCACAGATACGCAGTATTTT. Translation gives CASSPWDSTDTQYF.

The table lists this clonotype with many counts. This sequence joins TRBV5-5 and TRBJ1-2, with D unresolved. This CDR3 region has 16 residues. In germline, CDR1 is SGHKS, CDR2 YYEKEE (reference sequence). Trimming took 2 bases from V and 4 from J, leaving 18 bases between them. CDR3 sequence (DNA): TGTGCCAGCAGCTTTCTTTCCCGGACGTCCGGCTATGGCTACACCTTC. Translated: CASSFLSRTSGYGYTF.

This clonotype was picked up many times. The CDR3 region is CASSPPSGQVRDTEAFF. In nucleotides, the CDR3 is TGTGCCAGCAGCCCCCCCTCGGGACAGGTTAGAGACACTGAAGCTTTCTTT. The chain employs TRBV9 and TRBJ1-1; TRBD1 agrees at 8 bases. The V segment lost 4 bases and the J segment 3 bases; nucleotides outside the gene matches: 14. This CDR3 has 17 residues. Germline V gives CDR1 SGDLS, CDR2 YYNGEE. Variable domain in full (rest from reference TRBV9 and TRBJ1-1): DSGVTQTPKHLITATGQRVTLRCSPRSGDLSVYWYQQSLDQGLQFLIQYYNGEERAKGNILERFSAQQFPDLHSELNLSSLELGDSALYFCASSPPSGQVRDTEAFFGQGTRLTVV.

The chain recombines TRBV12-3 or TRBV12-4 with TRBJ2-2; 12 nucleotides agree with TRBD2. After removal of 5 bases from V and 0 bases from J, the junction contained 4 bases not matched to a gene. The CDR3 totals 17 residues. Here the CDR3 DNA reads TGTGCCAGCAGTCCTGGACTAGCGGGGACGAACACCGGGGAGCTGTTTTTT. Translated: CASSPGLAGTNTGELFF.

This clonotype was counted ten times or more. The chain couples TRBV7-9 to TRBJ1-1; TRBD1 agrees at 9 bases. CDR1 is SEHNR and CDR2 is FQNEAQ in the germline V gene (reference sequence). Unmatched junction bases numbered 9, after V lost 4 bases and J lost 0 bases. The CDR3 has 17 amino acids. Here the CDR3 DNA reads TGTGCCAGCAGCTCTGGAGACAGGGGGGTCATGAACACTGAAGCTTTCTTT. Residues: CASSSGDRGVMNTEAFF.

This clonotype was seen at least ten times. The chain combines TRBV12-3 or TRBV12-4 with TRBJ1-2; the D is unclear. Trimming left V 5 bases short and J 4 bases short, with 11 bases between. This CDR3 spans 13 amino acids. In DNA, the CDR3 is TGTGCCAGCAGTCGCTGGCGTACCTATGGCTACACCTTC. Translated: CASSRWRTYGYTF.

This clonotype was counted a few times. The gene calls are TRBV19 and TRBJ1-2; 7 positions match TRBD1. The CDR3 sequence is 15 residues long. Germline loops: CDR1 LNHDA, CDR2 SQIVND (reference sequence). Trimming removed 6 bases from V and 2 bases from J; junction bases left unmatched: 9. CDR3: CASRDGTVGNYGYTF. CDR3 in DNA: TGTGCCAGTAGGGACGGGACAGTCGGAAACTATGGCTACACCTTC.

This clonotype was observed many times. The rearrangement links TRBV12-3 or TRBV12-4 to TRBJ1-1; 9 positions agree with TRBD1. V lost 6 bases and J lost 4; bases outside the gene matches: 3. The CDR3 totals 13 residues. CDR3 bases: TGTGCCAGCAGGAAGACAGGGGGCACTGAAGCTTTCTTT. Its translation is CASRKTGGTEAFF.

The V and J genes are TRBV19 and TRBJ1-2; no clear D. The germline gives CDR1 LNHDA, CDR2 SQIVND (reference sequence). Trimming cost V 10 bases and J 9 bases, with 18 bases left between them. The CDR3 is 12 residues long. The CDR3 sequence is CATSTGGSSYTF. DNA for the CDR3: TGTGCCACCTCGACCGGAGGGAGTAGCTACACCTTC.

This clonotype was detected ten times or more. V usage is TRBV5-1 and J usage is TRBJ2-2; D may be TRBD1 (5 bases). V was clipped by 1 base and J by 5 bases, with 9 bases between them. Germline V gives CDR1 SGHRS, CDR2 YFSETQ. The CDR3 is 14 residues long. This CDR3 is CASSLQGGTGELFF. CDR3 coding DNA: TGCGCCAGCAGCTTGCAGGGTGGAACCGGGGAGCTGTTTTTT.

This rearrangement joins TRBV19 to TRBJ2-3, with 7 positions matching TRBD2. V shed 1 base and J 0 bases; nucleotides not matched to a gene: 16. The CDR3 totals 20 residues. Germline CDR1 and CDR2: LNHDA and SQIVND (reference sequence). CDR3 sequence (DNA): TGTGCCAGTAGTATAGGGTGGTTGCGGGAGAGTGGCGTTAGCACAGATACGCAGTATTTT. This sequence encodes CASSIGWLRESGVSTDTQYF. The full variable domain, with the rest looked up from reference TRBV19 and TRBJ2-3, is DGGITQSPKYLFRKEGQNVTLSCEQNLNHDAMYWYRQDPGQGLRLIYYSQIVNDFQKGDIAEGYSVSREKKESFPLTVTSAQKNPTAFYLCASSIGWLRESGVSTDTQYFGPGTRLTVL.

This clonotype was detected ten times or more. The CDR3 DNA reads as TGTGCCAGCAGTGGCACAACGGGGAGCATGTACGAGCAGTACTTC. Translation: CASSGTTGSMYEQYF. This chain joins TRBV6-1 and TRBJ2-7, with D possibly TRBD2 on 5 matching bases. Germline loops: CDR1 MNHNS, CDR2 SASEGT. This CDR3 is built from 15 residues. V was clipped by 4 bases and J by 4 bases, with 17 bases between them.

V and J are TRBV7-3 and TRBJ2-2; D not resolved. CDR3 length: 13 residues. Germline CDR1 reads SGHTA; CDR2 reads FQGTGA. V was trimmed by 1 base and J by 6 bases, leaving 6 bases between them. Written as DNA, the CDR3 is TGTGCCAGCAGCTTAATAGTTTCCGGGGAGCTGTTTTTT. Translation gives CASSLIVSGELFF.

This clonotype turned up a few times. V gene TRBV2 combines with J gene TRBJ1-6; D is perhaps TRBD1 (5 bases). V lost 6 bases and J lost 8, with 17 bases in between. The CDR3 is 15 residues long. Germline CDR1 is SNHLY and CDR2 is FYNNEI. This CDR3 reads CASSPGVGSHSPLHF. CDR3 in DNA: TGTGCCAGCAGCCCGGGGGTGGGCAGCCATTCACCCCTCCACTTT.